Listed below are T cell receptor beta chains from one sample, sequenced in a study of blood T cell repertoires in COVID-19. Measured with immunoSEQ multiplex PCR; TCRdb has only the in-frame clones, and not every one. The data show fewer than 500,000 clones, 70% to 85% seen once. The sample taken for sequencing was peripheral blood. These receptors came from a human donor with acute or convalescent COVID-19. The donor label of this sample is uncertain. Both conserved end residues are part of each CDR3. A D gene is named only where the DNA matches it firmly. Size is stated for part of the rows, as once, few or many counts, or as a class when the clone is expanded.

>.|TRBV2|TRBJ2-5|.
TGTGCCAGCAGTGGAAATAGTAAAGAGACCCAGTACTTC
CASSGNSKETQYF
>.|TRBV28|TRBJ2-7|.
TGTGCCAGCAGTTTAGGGCAGGGGTTACCCTACGAGCAGTACTTC
CASSLGQGLPYEQYF
>TRBD1|TRBV5-1|TRBJ1-2|.
TGCGCCAGCAGTTACAGGGGCATGGATTACTATGGCTACACCTTC
CASSYRGMDYYGYTF
>.|TRBV19|TRBJ1-1|.
TGTGCCAGTAGTGGCAGGGGCGCTGGGAACACTGAAGCTTTCTTT
CASSGRGAGNTEAFF
>TRBD1|TRBV2|TRBJ1-5|.
TGTGCCAGCAGTACAGGGGGCTTGCCCACTCAGCCCCAGCATTTT
CASSTGGLPTQPQHF
>TRBD1|TRBV7-8|TRBJ1-2|once
TGTGCCAGCGGGATTGGGACAGGGAACTATGGCTACACCTTC
CASGIGTGNYGYTF
>TRBD1|TRBV18|TRBJ1-1|.
TGTGCCAGCTCACCTGACAGGGCCCCCGCCGACACTGAAGCTTTCTTT
CASSPDRAPADTEAFF
>.|TRBV18|TRBJ1-6|.
TGTGCCAGCTCACCGTGGACAGCTCAAATACAACCCACAGATTCACCCCTCCACTTT
CASSPWTAQIQPTDSPLHF
>TRBD1|TRBV10-2|TRBJ1-2|once
TGCGCCAGCAGGGGACAGATTTTGCCGGATGGCTACACCTTC
CASRGQILPDGYTF
>.|TRBV10-1|TRBJ2-4|.
TGCGCCAGCAGTGAGTCCCTTGGCAGTCACATTCAGTACTTC
CASSESLGSHIQYF
>.|TRBV7-2|TRBJ2-3|.
TGTGCCAGCAGCAGAAACAGGGTCTCCTTCACAGATACGCAGTATTTT
CASSRNRVSFTDTQYF
>TRBD2|TRBV19|TRBJ2-2|.
TGTGCCAGTAGGGGTAGCGGGGCCAACCCGAACACCGGGGAGCTGTTTTTT
CASRGSGANPNTGELFF
>TRBD1|TRBV6-5|TRBJ2-2|.
TGTGCCAGCACCAAGGGACAGGGCACCACCGGGGAGCTGTTTTTT
CASTKGQGTTGELFF